This T cell receptor (beta chain) was obtained from a study of shared clonotypes between healthy human individuals. Whole-study findings and limits: All-four-donor shared clonotypes had higher generation probabilities than non-shared clonotypes did.

Data came from immunoSEQ multiplex PCR; TCRdb stores just in-frame clones and leaves some out. In the table there are millions of clones, around nine tenths of which are singletons. The germline gives CDR1 MNHNY, CDR2 SVGAGI (reference sequence). The CDR3 spans 15 residues. V lost 1 base and J lost 9; bases outside the gene matches: 3. Turning to this clone: Its antigen is still unknown.

Sample: naive CD4+ T cells sorted from blood. The subset denotes: CD45RA+ positively selected. V usage is TRBV6-6 and J usage is TRBJ1-6, with 10 bases that match TRBD1. This clonotype originated in a man aged 18 to 29 in good health. The CDR3 sequence is CASSYLGQGSSPLHF. The CDR3 DNA reads as TGTGCCAGCAGTTACTTGGGACAGGGGAGTTCACCCCTCCACTTT.